Below, 27 T cell receptor beta chains from the same sample are listed, as sequenced in a study of T cell repertoires in cytomegalovirus infection. Using its own MiXCR run on the reads, TCRdb lists one record per CDR3 protein. The sample carries over 150,000 distinct CDR3 sequences, about a sixth recorded once. Sequenced: CD8+ T cells from PBMCs. These receptors all come from a human donor in good health (CMV status not recorded). Some clones in this sample may be carry-over from other donors' samples.

The chain joins TRBV11-3 to TRBJ2-3, with no clear D. The CDR3 extends over 14 amino acids. The V end lost 0 bases, the J end lost 2 bases, and 6 bases lay between the germline ends. Germline V gives CDR1 SGHNT, CDR2 YENEEA. The CDR3 DNA follows: TGTGCCAGCAGCTTAGATACAGCCACAGATACGCAGTATTTT. Protein: CASSLDTATDTQYF.

V usage is TRBV12-3 or TRBV12-4 and J usage is TRBJ1-5; D is perhaps TRBD1 (5 bases). V lost 3 bases to trimming and J lost 1 base, with 16 bases between them. The CDR3 totals 17 residues. Here the CDR3 DNA reads TGTGCCAGCAGTTTCGCTCCGGGACGGCAAAGCAATCAGCCCCAGCATTTT. Translation: CASSFAPGRQSNQPQHF.

This chain connects TRBV27 to TRBJ2-1, with a weak D call TRBD2 (5 bases). CDR1 MNHEY and CDR2 SMNVEV come from the germline V gene (reference sequence). Trimming removed 0 bases from V and 8 bases from J, with 8 bases in between. This CDR3 is 13 amino acids long. The CDR3 DNA reads TGTGCCAGCAGTTTATCCGAGGGTGATGAGCAGTTCTTC. Protein sequence: CASSLSEGDEQFF.

This clonotype was counted between two and nine times. The rearrangement uses TRBV15 and TRBJ1-3; no definite D call. The CDR3 consists of 17 residues. Germline assignment: CDR1 LNHNV and CDR2 YYDKDF (reference sequence). V lost 3 bases and J lost 0, with 15 bases in between. This CDR3 reads CATSSSAHQSSGNTIYF. For the CDR3, the DNA is TGTGCCACCAGCAGCTCAGCACACCAGAGCTCTGGAAACACCATATATTTT.

This clonotype was picked up a small number of times. The chain joins TRBV7-9 to TRBJ2-4, with D maybe TRBD1 (5 bases). V was trimmed by 5 bases and J by 2 bases, leaving 13 bases between them. This CDR3 is 15 amino acids long. Germline assignment: CDR1 SEHNR and CDR2 FQNEAQ (reference sequence). Here the CDR3 reads CASSATDSSKNIQYF. CDR3 bases: TGTGCCAGCAGCGCGACAGATTCTTCCAAAAACATTCAGTACTTC.

This clonotype has only a few counts. The chain combines TRBV10-1 with TRBJ2-1; 14 nucleotides align to TRBD2. CDR3 size: 18 residues. The V gene end was trimmed by 3 bases and the J gene end by 4 bases; junction bases not matched to a gene: 8. CDR1 is WNHNN and CDR2 is SYGVQD in the germline V gene (reference sequence). The CDR3 is CASSDSRTSGGSYNEQFF. In nucleotides, the CDR3 is TGCGCCAGCAGTGATTCGCGGACTAGCGGGGGGTCTTACAATGAGCAGTTCTTC.

In this sample, this clonotype turned up a few times. V gene TRBV2 combines with J gene TRBJ2-7, with D hard to call. Trimming stripped 6 bases from V and 1 base from J, with 4 bases between. The germline V gene encodes CDR1 SNHLY and CDR2 FYNNEI. The CDR3 is 11 amino acids. CDR3 amino acids: CASRGSYEQYF. In DNA, the CDR3 is TGTGCCAGCAGGGGTTCCTACGAGCAGTACTTC. Drawing the rest from reference TRBV2 and TRBJ2-7, the complete variable domain is EPEVTQTPSHQVTQMGQEVILRCVPISNHLYFYWYRQILGQKVEFLVSFYNNEISEKSEIFDDQFSVERPDGSNFTLKIRSTKLEDSAMYFCASRGSYEQYFGPGTRLTVT.

This clonotype was counted a few times. The rearrangement uses TRBV12-3 or TRBV12-4 and TRBJ1-6; maybe TRBD1 (5 bases). Trimming left V 3 bases short and J 6 bases short, with 15 bases between. The CDR3 covers 16 residues. The CDR3 DNA is TGTGCCAGCAGTTTCCGGGCTCAAAGGGGTAATTCACCCCTCCACTTT. Amino acid sequence: CASSFRAQRGNSPLHF.

The chain carries TRBV29-1 and TRBJ2-5; the match to TRBD1 covers 7 bases. The germline V gene encodes CDR1 SQVTM and CDR2 ANQGSEA. J lost 4 bases, V lost 6 bases, and 11 bases had no gene match. The CDR3 runs to 14 residues. The CDR3 DNA follows: TGCAGCGTGCCAGAGGGGGCCGGAGGAGAGACCCAGTACTTC. Translated: CSVPEGAGGETQYF.

This clonotype was seen a few times. This sequence joins TRBV11-2 and TRBJ1-1, with D possibly matching TRBD1 (5 bases). The CDR3 runs 15 residues. The V end lost 4 bases, the J end lost 0 bases, and 12 bases lay between the germline ends. Per the germline V gene, CDR1 is SGHAT and CDR2 is FQNNGV. DNA for the CDR3: TGTGCCAGCAGCTGGCTGGGGCTTTTGAACACTGAAGCTTTCTTT. It is translated as CASSWLGLLNTEAFF. Based on the CDR3 plus reference TRBV11-2 and TRBJ1-1, the full variable domain is EAGVAQSPRYKIIEKRQSVAFWCNPISGHATLYWYQQILGQGPKLLIQFQNNGVVDDSQLPKDRFSAERLKGVDSTLKIQPAKLEDSAVYLCASSWLGLLNTEAFFGQGTRLTVV.

This clonotype was seen a few times. The V gene is TRBV29-1, the J gene TRBJ1-2, with a weak D call TRBD1 (5 bases). The CDR3 has 12 residues. Trimming removed 6 bases at V and 5 bases at J, with 13 bases between. Germline V lookup: CDR1 SQVTM, CDR2 ANQGSEA. CDR3 coding DNA: TGCAGCGTGGGACTCGACGGGTATGGCTACACCTTC. This encodes CSVGLDGYGYTF.

The chain has TRBV2 and TRBJ1-1; no firm D call. The CDR3 is 11 amino acids. Trimming took off 8 bases at V and 2 bases at J, with 6 bases between the two ends. Germline V lookup: CDR1 SNHLY, CDR2 FYNNEI. CDR3 in amino acids: CASGDNTEAFF. The CDR3 coding sequence is TGTGCCAGCGGGGATAACACTGAAGCTTTCTTT.

This clonotype was counted ten times or more. A read error may produce the germline difference seen at one junction end. The CDR3 protein is CASTIPSNNEQFF. The CDR3 nucleotides read TGTGCCAGCACCATACCCTCCAACAATGAGCAGTTCTTC. This sequence joins TRBV7-2 and TRBJ2-1; D call uncertain. Germline CDR1 reads SGHTA; CDR2 reads FQGNSA. This CDR3 has 13 residues.

This clonotype appeared many times. The genes are TRBV12-3 or TRBV12-4 and TRBJ1-2; D may be TRBD1 (5 bases). Trimming cost V 3 bases and J 3 bases, with 8 bases left between them. The CDR3 loop spans 13 amino acids. CDR3 DNA sequence: TGTGCCAGCAGTTTGGGGGGTGACTATGGCTACACCTTC. Translating gives CASSLGGDYGYTF.

In this sample, this clonotype turned up a few times. V is TRBV27 and J is TRBJ1-4, with a possible D match to TRBD1 (6 bases). The CDR3 has 14 residues. The germline V and J ends were trimmed by 5 bases and 8 bases, with 15 bases remaining between them. The germline gives CDR1 MNHEY, CDR2 SMNVEV (reference sequence). CDR3 in DNA: TGTGCCAGCAGTCGCTACAGGGAAGGCGAAAAACTGTTTTTT. Its protein product is CASSRYREGEKLFF.

The V call is TRBV28, the J call TRBJ1-6, with unresolved D. With 2 bases removed from V and 0 bases from J, the gap between germline ends came to 17 bases. Germline assignment: CDR1 MDHEN and CDR2 SYDVKM. The CDR3 is 19 residues long. CDR3 region: CASSLPQDTLSSYNSPLHF. CDR3 coding DNA: TGTGCCAGCAGTTTACCCCAAGACACCTTGAGCTCCTATAATTCACCCCTCCACTTT.

This clonotype was counted between two and nine times. This chain joins TRBV7-9 and TRBJ2-7; unclear D gene. CDR3 length: 14 amino acids. The V and J ends lost 5 bases and 1 base respectively, with 12 bases between them. Germline values: CDR1 SEHNR, CDR2 FQNEAQ (reference sequence). The CDR3 DNA reads as TGTGCCAGCAGCAGGACCAGTGGGTCCTACGAGCAGTACTTC. Its protein product is CASSRTSGSYEQYF. Based on the CDR3 plus reference TRBV7-9 and TRBJ2-7, the full variable domain is DTGVSQNPRHKITKRGQNVTFRCDPISEHNRLYWYRQTLGQGPEFLTYFQNEAQLEKSRLLSDRFSAERPKGSFSTLEIQRTEQGDSAMYLCASSRTSGSYEQYFGPGTRLTVT.

In its sample, this clonotype was seen many times. The gene calls are TRBV4-1 and TRBJ1-6; perhaps TRBD1 as D (5 bases). The germline gives CDR1 MGHRA, CDR2 YSYEKL. Deletions cut 1 base from V and 7 bases from J, with 8 bases between. The CDR3 is made up of 14 amino acids. The CDR3 region is CASSQAGANSPLHF. The CDR3 nucleotides are TGCGCCAGCAGCCAAGCCGGGGCAAATTCACCCCTCCACTTT.

This clonotype was counted a few times. The chain uses TRBV2 and TRBJ1-2, with TRBD1 matching over 8 bases. V was clipped by 4 bases and J by 8 bases; unmatched bases: 12. Germline assignment: CDR1 SNHLY and CDR2 FYNNEI. CDR3 length equals 15 residues. The CDR3 DNA reads as TGTGCCAGCAGTGCACCGGGACAGGATTGGAGCGGCTACACCTTC. Its protein product is CASSAPGQDWSGYTF.

The rearrangement links TRBV12-3 or TRBV12-4 to TRBJ2-5; 8 bases match TRBD2. The ends lost 3 bases at V and 3 bases at J; junction bases unmatched: 6. The CDR3 totals 15 residues. The CDR3 is CASSFPTGGEETQYF. Here the CDR3 DNA reads TGTGCCAGCAGTTTCCCTACCGGGGGGGAAGAGACCCAGTACTTC.

The chain is built from TRBV7-2 and TRBJ2-1; 8 bases match TRBD1. Germline V lookup: CDR1 SGHTA, CDR2 FQGNSA. The CDR3 consists of 14 residues. With V trimmed by 7 bases and J by 9 bases, 11 bases remained unmatched. The CDR3 loop is CASNDRGGSAEQFF. The CDR3 nucleotides read TGTGCCAGCAATGACAGGGGAGGATCGGCTGAGCAGTTCTTC.

V usage is TRBV6-2 or TRBV6-3 and J usage is TRBJ1-1; 7 nucleotides align to TRBD1. The CDR3 loop spans 14 amino acids. V was clipped by 4 bases and J by 1 base; unmatched bases: 3. Germline-derived CDR1 and CDR2 are MNHEY and SVGEGT. The CDR3 DNA follows: TGTGCCAGCAGTTTCGACAGGGAGAACACTGAAGCTTTCTTT. Its translation is CASSFDRENTEAFF.

CDR3 bases: TGTGCCATCAGTGAGTTACGAGGGGAGAACACTGAAGCTTTCTTT. It encodes CAISELRGENTEAFF. J is TRBJ1-1 and V is TRBV10-3; D perhaps matches TRBD1 (5 bases). Germline CDR1 and CDR2: ENHRY and SYGVKD. CDR3 length: 15 amino acids. V lost 1 base, J lost 1 base, and 10 bases lay in between.

This chain links TRBV2 with TRBJ2-7; no firm D call. CDR1 and CDR2 from the germline V gene are SNHLY and FYNNEI. The V and J ends lost 4 bases and 0 bases respectively, with 10 bases between them. This CDR3 has 14 residues. The CDR3 DNA is TGTGCCAGCAGTGGTCGGACGAGCTCCTACGAGCAGTACTTC. Its protein product is CASSGRTSSYEQYF.

The chain joins TRBV7-2 to TRBJ2-5, with TRBD2 identical over 12 bases. Looked up from germline, CDR1 is SGHTA and CDR2 is FQGNSA. V was clipped by 5 bases and J by 1 base; unmatched bases: 8. The CDR3 spans 17 residues. The CDR3 loop reads CASSKTSGGEVQETQYF. Written as DNA, the CDR3 is TGTGCCAGCAGCAAGACTAGCGGGGGTGAGGTCCAAGAGACCCAGTACTTC.

The V gene is TRBV6-2 or TRBV6-3, the J gene TRBJ2-1, with 7 bases aligning to TRBD1. V lost 0 bases, J lost 2 bases, and 4 bases stayed unmatched. Germline assignment: CDR1 MNHEY and CDR2 SVGEGT. This CDR3 region has 16 residues. CDR3 sequence (DNA): TGTGCCAGCAGTTACTCAGGACAGGTACCCTACAATGAGCAGTTCTTC. It encodes CASSYSGQVPYNEQFF.

This clonotype was observed a few times. J is TRBJ2-7 and V is TRBV7-9; 10 bases agree with TRBD1. CDR1 SEHNR and CDR2 FQNEAQ come from the germline V gene (reference sequence). Trimming removed 5 bases from V and 4 bases from J; junction bases left unmatched: 14. This CDR3 has 17 residues. The CDR3 loop is CASSKTPDRGGMYEQYF. The CDR3 nucleotides are TGTGCCAGCAGCAAAACCCCGGACAGGGGGGGCATGTACGAGCAGTACTTC.